One sample yielded the 14 T cell receptor beta chains listed below, sequenced in a study of blood T cell repertoires in COVID-19. The table came from immunoSEQ multiplex PCR; TCRdb's copy has only in-frame clones and leaves some out. Of 40,000 or so clones listed, roughly 85% were seen once; the top ten hold around 8.3%. The sequenced sample was peripheral blood. Receptors originate from a man in his sixties with active COVID-19.

The genes are TRBV19 and TRBJ1-5; the D is unclear. Germline-derived CDR1 and CDR2 are LNHDA and SQIVND (reference sequence). V was shortened by 3 bases and J by 9 bases, with 12 bases between the two germline ends. The CDR3 sequence is 13 residues long. The CDR3 region has the DNA TGTGCCAGTAGTATCACGACCTCTAGGCCCCAGCATTTT. It is translated as CASSITTSRPQHF.

This clone turned up a few times. The chain uses TRBV12-3 or TRBV12-4 and TRBJ2-7; D remains unclear. V dropped 1 base and J dropped 2 bases, with 6 bases sitting between them. The CDR3 is 13 residues long. The CDR3, as DNA: TGTGCCAGCAGTTTAGGCAGGCCCTACGAGCAGTACTTC. It is translated as CASSLGRPYEQYF.

This clone was recorded once. The genes are TRBV24-1 and TRBJ2-7, with 9 bases aligning to TRBD1. This CDR3 comprises 15 residues. V trimming: 4 bases; J trimming: 7 bases; junction bases outside the gene matches: 10. Per germline, CDR1 KGHDR and CDR2 SFDVKD. The CDR3 DNA follows: TGTGCCACCAGTGAAGGGGACAGGGCCGGGGGGGAGCAGTACTTC. Its translation is CATSEGDRAGGEQYF.

This chain joins TRBV6-4 and TRBJ2-6; D unclear. The CDR3 spans 16 residues. V was pared by 3 bases and J by 0 bases, with 9 bases between. The germline CDR1 and CDR2 sequences are MRHNA and SNTAGT. As DNA, the CDR3 is TGTGCCAGCAGTGAAACGTTCAGCTCTGGGGCCAACGTCCTGACTTTC. It is translated as CASSETFSSGANVLTF.

V gene TRBV6-1 combines with J gene TRBJ1-5; no clear D gene. Trimming took 2 bases from V and 10 from J, leaving 21 bases between them. Germline CDR1 reads MNHNS; CDR2 reads SASEGT. This CDR3 region has 16 residues. The CDR3, as DNA: TGTGCCAGCAGTGAATCACTCCTCGGGGAGCGGTCCCCCCAGCATTTT. Translated: CASSESLLGERSPQHF.

This chain connects TRBV6-1 to TRBJ2-5; TRBD2 aligns across 7 bases. This CDR3 region has 14 residues. Germline trimming cut 0 bases from V and 7 bases from J; bases unmatched to any gene: 5. The germline gives CDR1 MNHNS, CDR2 SASEGT. The CDR3, as DNA: TGTGCCAGCAGTGAAGCGGGAGGGTCGGGGACCCAGTACTTC. Translating it yields CASSEAGGSGTQYF.

This chain uses TRBV2 with TRBJ2-4; D unresolved. The germline CDR1 and CDR2 sequences are SNHLY and FYNNEI. This CDR3 has 15 amino acids. V lost 2 bases and J 0 bases, leaving 8 bases between the germline ends. The DNA of the CDR3 is TGTGCCAGCAGTGAATCTACCATAGCCAAAAACATTCAGTACTTC. Residues: CASSESTIAKNIQYF.

This chain connects TRBV18 to TRBJ2-7, with D maybe TRBD1 (5 bases). The CDR3 contains 12 residues. Germline V CDR1 and CDR2: KGHSH, LQKENI. Trimming pared 3 bases from V and 5 bases from J, leaving 8 bases between. CDR3 in amino acids: CASSPRADEQYF. The CDR3 region has the DNA TGTGCCAGCTCACCCAGGGCCGACGAGCAGTACTTC.

In nucleotides, the CDR3 is TGCGCCAGCAGCCAAGCGTCTAGCGGGAGGGCTTCAGATACGCAGTATTTT. Protein sequence: CASSQASSGRASDTQYF. The chain carries TRBV4-1 and TRBJ2-3; 12 positions agree with TRBD2. The V segment lost 1 base and the J segment 4 bases; nucleotides outside the gene matches: 6. Looked up from germline, CDR1 is MGHRA and CDR2 is YSYEKL. This CDR3 is built from 17 residues.

This clone was recorded once. The chain is built from TRBV5-1 and TRBJ1-1; TRBD1 matches 7 bases. The CDR3 loop spans 14 amino acids. Germline CDR1 is SGHRS and CDR2 is YFSETQ. V was pared by 4 bases and J by 6 bases, with 9 bases of the junction left unmatched. As DNA, the CDR3 is TGCGCCAGCAGCGATACAGGGGTGAGATCTGAAGCTTTCTTT. Its protein product is CASSDTGVRSEAFF.

V is TRBV19 and J is TRBJ2-2; TRBD1 might be the D (5 bases). The CDR3 consists of 16 residues. In germline, CDR1 is LNHDA, CDR2 SQIVND (reference sequence). V was shortened by 5 bases and J by 3 bases, with 16 bases between the two germline ends. In DNA, the CDR3 is TGTGCCAGTAGTTCCAACCGGGCAGGGTACACCGGGGAGCTGTTTTTT. This codes for CASSSNRAGYTGELFF.

The chain combines TRBV6-5 with TRBJ2-7; 10 bases match TRBD1. Trimming removed 10 bases from V and 2 bases from J; junction bases left unmatched: 8. The CDR3 is 14 residues long. In germline, CDR1 is MNHEY, CDR2 SVGAGI. The CDR3 sequence: CATRGTGDPYEQYF. In DNA, the CDR3 is TGTGCCACCCGGGGGACAGGGGACCCCTACGAGCAGTACTTC.

The genes are TRBV10-3 and TRBJ2-2; D is possibly TRBD1 (6 bases). Per the germline V gene, CDR1 is ENHRY and CDR2 is SYGVKD. This CDR3 spans 14 amino acids. V lost 4 bases to trimming and J lost 6 bases, with 12 bases between them. The CDR3 loop is CAISGLQGSGELFF. In DNA form, the CDR3 reads TGTGCCATCAGTGGACTTCAGGGGTCCGGGGAGCTGTTTTTT.

This clone was seen only once. The chain links TRBV5-8 to TRBJ2-5; 14 bases align to TRBD2. CDR3 length: 16 residues. The J segment lost 5 bases and the V segment lost 5 bases, leaving 8 bases of the junction unmatched. Germline values: CDR1 SGHTS, CDR2 YDEGEE. CDR3 amino acids: CASRQRLAGGRETQYF. The CDR3 bases are TGTGCCAGCAGACAACGACTAGCGGGAGGGCGGGAGACCCAGTACTTC.